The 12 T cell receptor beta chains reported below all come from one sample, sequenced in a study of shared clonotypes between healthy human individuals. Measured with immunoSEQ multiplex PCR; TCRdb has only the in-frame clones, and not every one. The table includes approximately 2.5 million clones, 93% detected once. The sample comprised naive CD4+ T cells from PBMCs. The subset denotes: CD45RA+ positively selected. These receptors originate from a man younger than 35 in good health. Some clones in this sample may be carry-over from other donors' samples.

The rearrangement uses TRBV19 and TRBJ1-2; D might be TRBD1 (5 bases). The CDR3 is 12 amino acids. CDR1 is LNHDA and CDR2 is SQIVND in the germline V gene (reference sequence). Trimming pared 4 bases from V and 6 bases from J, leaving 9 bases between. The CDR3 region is CASSNRPHGYTF. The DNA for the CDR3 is TGTGCCAGTAGTAACAGGCCACATGGCTACACCTTC.

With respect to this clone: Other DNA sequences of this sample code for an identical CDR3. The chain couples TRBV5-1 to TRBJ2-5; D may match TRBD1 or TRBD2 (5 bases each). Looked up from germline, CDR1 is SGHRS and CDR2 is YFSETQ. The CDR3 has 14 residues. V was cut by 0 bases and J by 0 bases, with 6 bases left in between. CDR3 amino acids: CASSLEGHQETQYF. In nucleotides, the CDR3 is TGCGCCAGCAGCTTGGAGGGACACCAAGAGACCCAGTACTTC. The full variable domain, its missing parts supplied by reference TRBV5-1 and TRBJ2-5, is KAGVTQTPRYLIKTRGQQVTLSCSPISGHRSVSWYQQTPGQGLQFLFEYFSETQRNKGNFPGRFSGRQFSNSRSEMNVSTLELGDSALYLCASSLEGHQETQYFGPGTRLLVL.

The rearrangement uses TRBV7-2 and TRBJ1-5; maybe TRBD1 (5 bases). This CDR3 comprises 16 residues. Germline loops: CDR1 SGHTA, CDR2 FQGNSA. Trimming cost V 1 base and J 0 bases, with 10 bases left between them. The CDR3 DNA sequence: TGTGCCAGCAGCTTAGGGGGGAGAACTAGCAATCAGCCCCAGCATTTT. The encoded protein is CASSLGGRTSNQPQHF.

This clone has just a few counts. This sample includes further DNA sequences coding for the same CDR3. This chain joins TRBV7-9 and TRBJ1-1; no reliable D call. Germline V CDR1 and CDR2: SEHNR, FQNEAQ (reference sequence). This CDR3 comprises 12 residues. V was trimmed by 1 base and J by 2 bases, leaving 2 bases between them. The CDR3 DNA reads TGTGCCAGCAGCTTAGTTAACACTGAAGCTTTCTTT. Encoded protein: CASSLVNTEAFF.

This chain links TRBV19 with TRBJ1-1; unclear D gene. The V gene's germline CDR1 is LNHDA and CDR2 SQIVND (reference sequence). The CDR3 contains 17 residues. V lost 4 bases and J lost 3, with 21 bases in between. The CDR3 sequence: CASSTRGGWGVYTEAFF. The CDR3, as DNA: TGTGCCAGTAGTACCCGAGGAGGGTGGGGAGTGTACACTGAAGCTTTCTTT.

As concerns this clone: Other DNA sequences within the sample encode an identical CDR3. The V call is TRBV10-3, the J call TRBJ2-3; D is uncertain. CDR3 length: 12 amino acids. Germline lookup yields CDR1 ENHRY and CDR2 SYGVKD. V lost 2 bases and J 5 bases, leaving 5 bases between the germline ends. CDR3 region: CAISELGDTQYF. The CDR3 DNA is TGTGCCATCAGTGAGCTGGGAGATACGCAGTATTTT.

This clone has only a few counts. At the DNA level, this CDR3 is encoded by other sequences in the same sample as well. CDR3 nucleotides: TGTGCCAGCAGCGTAGCTCAGGGCACTGAAGCTTTCTTT. Protein sequence: CASSVAQGTEAFF. The chain has TRBV9 and TRBJ1-1; TRBD1 might be the D (5 bases). This CDR3 has 13 amino acids. Germline CDR1 and CDR2: SGDLS and YYNGEE. Trimming took off 0 bases at V and 4 bases at J, with 7 bases between the two ends.

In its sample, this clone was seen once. For the CDR3, the DNA is TGTGCCAGCAGCCCCCCCCCAGGGAGGAGCGATGGCTACACCTTC. Encoded protein: CASSPPPGRSDGYTF. J is TRBJ1-2 and V is TRBV6-5; the D gene is possibly TRBD1 (5 bases). V lost 6 bases, J lost 6 bases, and 20 bases lay in between. This CDR3 has 15 residues. The germline V gene has CDR1 MNHEY and CDR2 SVGAGI.

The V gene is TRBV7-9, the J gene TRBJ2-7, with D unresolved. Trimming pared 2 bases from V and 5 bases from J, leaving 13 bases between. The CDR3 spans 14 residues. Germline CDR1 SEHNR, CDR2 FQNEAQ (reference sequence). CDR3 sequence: CASSLLSGFDEQYF. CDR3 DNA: TGTGCCAGCAGCTTATTGTCGGGTTTTGACGAGCAGTACTTC. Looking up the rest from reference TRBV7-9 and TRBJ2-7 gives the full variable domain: DTGVSQNPRHKITKRGQNVTFRCDPISEHNRLYWYRQTLGQGPEFLTYFQNEAQLEKSRLLSDRFSAERPKGSFSTLEIQRTEQGDSAMYLCASSLLSGFDEQYFGPGTRLTVT.

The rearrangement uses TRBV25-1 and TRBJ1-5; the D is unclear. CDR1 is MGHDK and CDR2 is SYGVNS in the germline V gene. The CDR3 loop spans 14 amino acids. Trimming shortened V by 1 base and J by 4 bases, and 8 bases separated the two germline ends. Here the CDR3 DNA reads TGTGCCAGCAGTGAATCGTTGGGTAATCAGCCCCAGCATTTT. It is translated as CASSESLGNQPQHF.

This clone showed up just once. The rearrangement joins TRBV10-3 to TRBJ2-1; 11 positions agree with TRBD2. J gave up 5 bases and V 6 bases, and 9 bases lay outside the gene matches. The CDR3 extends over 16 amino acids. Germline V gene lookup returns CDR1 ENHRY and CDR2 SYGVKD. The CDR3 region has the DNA TGTGCCATCAGAGGAGGGACTAGCGGCAGTAACAATGAGCAGTTCTTC. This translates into CAIRGGTSGSNNEQFF.

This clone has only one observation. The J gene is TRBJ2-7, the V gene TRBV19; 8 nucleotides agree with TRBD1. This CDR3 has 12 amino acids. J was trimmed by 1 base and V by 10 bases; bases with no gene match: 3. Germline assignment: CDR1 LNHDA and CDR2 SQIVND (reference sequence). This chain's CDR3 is CATRQGSYEQYF. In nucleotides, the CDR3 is TGTGCCACTCGACAGGGGTCCTACGAGCAGTACTTC.